One sample yielded the 20 T cell receptor beta chains listed below, sequenced in a study of cytotoxic CD8 clonotypes in ibrutinib-treated CLL. Generated by immunoSEQ multiplex PCR, the TCRdb table keeps only in-frame clones and is missing some. Seen here are about 130,000 clones, 80% to 85% observed once, and the top ten hold roughly 3.5%. The sample was PBMCs, taken after 24 months of ibrutinib treatment. Receptor source: a human donor with chronic lymphocytic leukemia.

This chain uses TRBV5-1 with TRBJ1-1; the D is unclear. The CDR3 is 13 residues long. The V gene lost 3 bases and the J gene lost 5 bases, with 11 bases spanning the gap. Germline-derived CDR1 and CDR2 are SGHRS and YFSETQ. The CDR3 sequence: CASSYGSGTEAFF. CDR3 DNA: TGCGCCAGCAGCTATGGATCGGGGACTGAAGCTTTCTTT.

The chain recombines TRBV11-2 with TRBJ2-7; D call uncertain. Germline assignment: CDR1 SGHAT and CDR2 FQNNGV. Trimming removed 5 bases from V and 3 bases from J, with 8 bases in between. The CDR3 runs 12 residues. DNA for the CDR3: TGTGCCAGCAGCCGAGACAACTACGAGCAGTACTTC. As protein: CASSRDNYEQYF. Based on the CDR3 plus reference TRBV11-2 and TRBJ2-7, the full variable domain is EAGVAQSPRYKIIEKRQSVAFWCNPISGHATLYWYQQILGQGPKLLIQFQNNGVVDDSQLPKDRFSAERLKGVDSTLKIQPAKLEDSAVYLCASSRDNYEQYFGPGTRLTVT.

This clone was detected only once. This chain links TRBV6-6 with TRBJ1-5, with a weak D call TRBD1 (5 bases). Deletions cut 6 bases from V and 0 bases from J, with 9 bases between. The CDR3 extends over 14 amino acids. Germline CDR1 and CDR2: MNHNY and SVGAGI (reference sequence). For the CDR3, the DNA is TGTGCCAGCAGCAGAGGGGATAGCAATCAGCCCCAGCATTTT. This translates into CASSRGDSNQPQHF.

This chain links TRBV7-8 with TRBJ2-3; TRBD1 matches at 8 bases. V shed 4 bases and J 3 bases; nucleotides not matched to a gene: 12. The CDR3 length is 17 residues. CDR1 and CDR2 from the germline V gene are SGHVS and FQNEAQ. The CDR3: CASSSGIQGVLTDTQYF. Here the CDR3 DNA reads TGTGCCAGCAGCTCTGGTATACAGGGGGTTTTGACAGATACGCAGTATTTT.

J is TRBJ2-3 and V is TRBV7-2; D not resolved. Looked up from germline, CDR1 is SGHTA and CDR2 is FQGNSA. V dropped 1 base and J dropped 1 base, with 12 bases sitting between them. The CDR3 is 16 residues long. CDR3 nucleotides: TGTGCCAGCAGCTTAGTAGTAGCTCTAGGCACAGATACGCAGTATTTT. As protein: CASSLVVALGTDTQYF. Full variable domain (missing parts from reference TRBV7-2 and TRBJ2-3): GAGVSQSPSNKVTEKGKDVELRCDPISGHTALYWYRQSLGQGLEFLIYFQGNSAPDKSGLPSDRFSAERTGGSVSTLTIQRTQQEDSAVYLCASSLVVALGTDTQYFGPGTRLTVL.

The chain carries TRBV27 and TRBJ2-7; D is uncertain. Germline V gene sequence: CDR1 MNHEY, CDR2 SMNVEV (reference sequence). The CDR3 extends over 12 amino acids. V gave up 5 bases and J gave up 2 bases, with 7 bases separating them. In DNA form, the CDR3 reads TGTGCCAGCAGTCCCGACACCTACGAGCAGTACTTC. Amino acids: CASSPDTYEQYF.

This chain connects TRBV19 to TRBJ1-2; 9 positions agree with TRBD1. The ends lost 5 bases at V and 7 bases at J; junction bases unmatched: 2. The CDR3 spans 12 residues. CDR1 is LNHDA and CDR2 is SQIVND in the germline V gene (reference sequence). CDR3 amino acids: CASSDRGSGYTF. The CDR3 bases are TGTGCCAGTAGTGACAGGGGGTCTGGCTACACCTTC.

The rearrangement uses TRBV14 and TRBJ2-1; 7 bases are a match to TRBD2. Germline V lookup: CDR1 SGHDN, CDR2 FVKESK. With V trimmed by 4 bases and J by 5 bases, 8 bases remained unmatched. The CDR3 has 15 residues. CDR3 region: CASSRWGGKNNEQFF. The CDR3 nucleotides read TGTGCCAGCAGCCGCTGGGGGGGGAAAAACAATGAGCAGTTCTTC.

The rearrangement joins TRBV6-5 to TRBJ2-2, with 7 bases identical to TRBD2. Germline-derived CDR1 and CDR2 are MNHEY and SVGAGI. This CDR3 spans 15 amino acids. V lost 4 bases to trimming and J lost 6 bases; unmatched junction nucleotides: 8. CDR3 sequence (DNA): TGTGCCAGCAGTTCCGGACTAGATGGGGCCGGGGAGCTGTTTTTT. Amino acids: CASSSGLDGAGELFF.

The chain has TRBV19 and TRBJ2-1; 11 nucleotides line up with TRBD2. Per the germline V gene, CDR1 is LNHDA and CDR2 is SQIVND (reference sequence). CDR3 length: 16 residues. The junction had 6 bases not matched to a gene; V was cut back by 4 bases and J by 4 bases. CDR3 region: CASSSSGGAIYNEQFF. In nucleotides, the CDR3 is TGTGCCAGTAGTAGTAGCGGGGGGGCCATTTACAATGAGCAGTTCTTC.

CDR3 region: CASSYSGTQYF. The CDR3 DNA reads TGTGCCAGCAGTTACTCCGGGACCCAGTACTTC. The chain couples TRBV6-5 to TRBJ2-5; the D is unclear. The CDR3 covers 11 residues. The germline gives CDR1 MNHEY, CDR2 SVGAGI. V gave up 0 bases and J gave up 7 bases, with 3 bases separating them.

V is TRBV9 and J is TRBJ2-3, with D possibly matching TRBD1 (6 bases). The CDR3 length is 15 residues. V shed 0 bases and J shed 2 bases, with 10 bases lying between them. Germline CDR1 reads SGDLS; CDR2 reads YYNGEE. Here the CDR3 DNA reads TGTGCCAGCAGCGTAGGTAACAGGGCCACAGATACGCAGTATTTT. Encoded protein: CASSVGNRATDTQYF.

CDR3 bases: TGTGCCTGGAGTGTAGGGACAGGGGCAAACTACGAGCAGTACTTC. Translating it yields CAWSVGTGANYEQYF. The chain employs TRBV30 and TRBJ2-7; 10 positions agree with TRBD1. The V segment lost 0 bases and the J segment 3 bases; nucleotides outside the gene matches: 5. This CDR3 is built from 15 residues. In germline, CDR1 is GTSNPN, CDR2 SVGIG (reference sequence).

This rearrangement joins TRBV5-1 to TRBJ2-2; the match to TRBD1 covers 8 bases. The CDR3 is 16 amino acids. Germline CDR1 and CDR2: SGHRS and YFSETQ. Trimming at V came to 4 bases and at J to 3 bases, leaving 8 bases not matched to a gene. The CDR3, as DNA: TGCGCCAGCAGCCTATGGACAGGGAGTGACACCGGGGAGCTGTTTTTT. This codes for CASSLWTGSDTGELFF. The full variable domain, with the rest looked up from reference TRBV5-1 and TRBJ2-2, is KAGVTQTPRYLIKTRGQQVTLSCSPISGHRSVSWYQQTPGQGLQFLFEYFSETQRNKGNFPGRFSGRQFSNSRSEMNVSTLELGDSALYLCASSLWTGSDTGELFFGEGSRLTVL.

This clone turned up a few times. This CDR3 is CASFDRTVYGYTF. CDR3 nucleotides: TGTGCCAGCTTTGACCGGACTGTCTATGGCTACACCTTC. This sequence joins TRBV5-6 and TRBJ1-2; D remains unclear. Germline CDR1 reads SGHDT; CDR2 reads YYEEEE. CDR3 size: 13 residues. V lost 7 bases, J lost 4 bases, and 14 bases lay in between.

The chain recombines TRBV2 with TRBJ2-1; D ambiguous. The V end lost 3 bases, the J end lost 3 bases, and 9 bases lay between the germline ends. The germline V gene encodes CDR1 SNHLY and CDR2 FYNNEI. The CDR3 runs 14 residues. The DNA for the CDR3 is TGTGCCAGCAGTGATCGCACTTACTACAATGAGCAGTTCTTC. Its translation is CASSDRTYYNEQFF.

This chain connects TRBV5-5 to TRBJ1-2, with no clear D. Germline values: CDR1 SGHKS, CDR2 YYEKEE (reference sequence). V was clipped by 0 bases and J by 0 bases, with 3 bases between them. The CDR3 runs to 13 residues. CDR3 bases: TGTGCCAGCAGCTTGGTCGCTAACTATGGCTACACCTTC. Its translation: CASSLVANYGYTF.

V and J are TRBV2 and TRBJ2-7; 7 nucleotides agree with TRBD2. This CDR3 has 14 amino acids. J lost 5 bases, V lost 6 bases, and 10 bases had no gene match. The germline gives CDR1 SNHLY, CDR2 FYNNEI. The CDR3 nucleotides read TGTGCCAGCAGCCCGGGACTACTTGTCCACGAGCAGTACTTC. It is translated as CASSPGLLVHEQYF.

This clone was counted at least ten times. The rearrangement uses TRBV10-1 and TRBJ1-5; D gene ambiguous. Looked up from germline, CDR1 is WNHNN and CDR2 is SYGVQD (reference sequence). The CDR3 is 15 residues long. Trimming removed 4 bases from V and 6 bases from J, with 16 bases in between. DNA for the CDR3: TGCGCCAGCAGTGGGACGCTCGTGGAGGGTCAGCCCCAGCATTTT. Protein sequence: CASSGTLVEGQPQHF.

This clone appeared a single time. Here the CDR3 reads CASSYSRGLETQYF. CDR3 in DNA: TGTGCCAGCAGTTATTCTCGGGGTTTAGAGACCCAGTACTTC. The V and J genes are TRBV6-5 and TRBJ2-5; maybe TRBD2 (5 bases). Germline CDR1 reads MNHEY; CDR2 reads SVGAGI. The CDR3 spans 14 residues. The V end lost 3 bases, the J end lost 4 bases, and 12 bases lay between the germline ends.